This section outlines one T cell receptor beta chain sequence together with its context. This entry belongs to a study of blood T cell repertoires in COVID-19. The length of the CDR3 is 15 residues. Germline CDR1 reads SGHRS; CDR2 reads YFSETQ. V was pared by 4 bases and J by 0 bases, with 5 bases of the junction left unmatched. TCRdb keeps only in-frame clones here, not all; method: immunoSEQ multiplex PCR. The profile shows some 190,000 clones, about 81% of them singletons. The chain recombines TRBV5-1 with TRBJ2-7; TRBD1 aligns across 9 bases. This sequence was found in a woman in her fifties or sixties with COVID-19, enrolled during active disease. Sequenced material: peripheral blood. The CDR3: CASSPGQGISYEQYF. In DNA, the CDR3 is TGCGCCAGCAGCCCGGGACAGGGTATCTCCTACGAGCAGTACTTC.